The 32 T cell receptor beta chains listed next were all sequenced from one sample in a study of response to subunit inactivated influenza vaccine. One entry per CDR3 protein results from TCRdb running MiXCR on the RT-PCR reads. There are about 480,000 distinct CDR3 sequences in the sample; around 25% occur only once, and around 1.8% lies in the top ten. The specimen comprised CD4+ T cells sorted from PBMCs, sampled 5 days after vaccination. These receptors originate from a man aged 50 to 59 who received an inactivated influenza vaccine.

This clonotype was seen only once. The V call is TRBV15, the J call TRBJ1-1; TRBD1 might be the D (6 bases). Looked up from germline, CDR1 is LNHNV and CDR2 is YYDKDF (reference sequence). V was cut by 5 bases and J by 9 bases, with 22 bases left in between. This CDR3 is built from 15 residues. The CDR3 sequence is CATSPKSGTYRKAFF. Written as DNA, the CDR3 is TGTGCCACCAGCCCCAAAAGCGGGACATATCGTAAAGCTTTCTTT.

In the case of this clonotype: One end of the junction fails to match germline, which may point to a read error. The chain links TRBV5-1 to TRBJ2-1, with 9 positions matching TRBD2. CDR3 length: 15 residues. The V gene's germline CDR1 is SGHRS and CDR2 YFSETQ. This CDR3 is CASSGRVAGEVGEVF. The CDR3 DNA reads TGCGCCAGCAGCGGGAGGGTAGCGGGAGAAGTCGGCGAGGTCTTC.

Points on this clonotype: This may come from a read error, since a much larger clone is one base off. V is TRBV5-1 and J is TRBJ2-7; D remains ambiguous. Looked up from germline, CDR1 is SGHRS and CDR2 is YFSETQ. The CDR3 loop spans 13 amino acids. The CDR3 bases are TGCGCCAGCAGCTTGGGAGAAAACTACGAGCTGTACTTC. It specifies CASSLGENYELYF.

This clonotype has more than one count but fewer than ten. The gene calls are TRBV20-1 and TRBJ1-6; a weak D match, TRBD1 (5 bases). Trimming stripped 6 bases from V and 4 bases from J, with 19 bases between. The CDR3 has 16 amino acids. Germline V gene data show CDR1 as DFQATT and CDR2 as SNEGSKA (reference sequence). The DNA of the CDR3 is TGCAGTGCAAAGGGGATAAGGGCGCTTTATAATTCACCCCTCCACTTT. It is translated as CSAKGIRALYNSPLHF.

This clonotype came up a few times. The CDR3 here is CATSRDGGPTTDTQYF. CDR3 DNA: TGTGCCACCAGCAGAGATGGGGGACCGACCACAGATACGCAGTATTTT. The chain is built from TRBV15 and TRBJ2-3; the D call may be TRBD1 or TRBD2 (5 bases each). This CDR3 has 16 amino acids. Germline-derived CDR1 and CDR2 are LNHNV and YYDKDF (reference sequence). Trimming left V 0 bases short and J 2 bases short, with 12 bases between.

The chain links TRBV16 to TRBJ1-5; D call uncertain. V gave up 1 base and J gave up 4 bases, with 11 bases separating them. This CDR3 contains 15 residues. Germline V gene data show CDR1 as KGHSY and CDR2 as FQNENV. CDR3 residues: CASSQLMSGNQPQHF. Here the CDR3 DNA reads TGTGCCAGCAGCCAATTGATGTCTGGTAATCAGCCCCAGCATTTT.

The chain uses TRBV4-3 and TRBJ2-3; D might be TRBD1 (6 bases). V dropped 5 bases and J dropped 5 bases, with 11 bases sitting between them. Per germline, CDR1 LGHNA and CDR2 YSLEER. This CDR3 is 13 amino acids long. CDR3 in DNA: TGCGCCAGCAGCGTTAACAGGGTAGATACGCAGTATTTT. This gives the protein CASSVNRVDTQYF.

This clonotype was seen only a few times. The V call is TRBV28, the J call TRBJ2-1; tentative D call: TRBD2 (5 bases). The CDR3 length is 15 residues. From germline, CDR1 is MDHEN and CDR2 SYDVKM. V lost 5 bases and J 0 bases, leaving 11 bases between the germline ends. Here the CDR3 reads CASSRAGNSYNEQFF. CDR3 nucleotides: TGTGCCAGCAGTCGAGCCGGGAACTCCTACAATGAGCAGTTCTTC.

The chain recombines TRBV15 with TRBJ2-1; TRBD2 is a possible D gene (6 bases). The CDR3 has 14 amino acids. Between the trimmed V and J ends, which lost 0 bases and 7 bases, there was a span of 10 bases. Germline V CDR1 and CDR2: LNHNV, YYDKDF (reference sequence). CDR3 region: CATSRDLGRNEQFF. CDR3 bases: TGTGCCACCAGCAGAGATCTGGGGAGGAATGAGCAGTTCTTC. Full variable domain (outside the CDR3, taken from reference TRBV15 and TRBJ2-1): DAMVIQNPRYQVTQFGKPVTLSCSQTLNHNVMYWYQQKSSQAPKLLFHYYDKDFNNEADTPDNFQSRRPNTSFCFLDIRSPGLGDTAMYLCATSRDLGRNEQFFGPGTRLTVL.

The J gene is TRBJ2-7, the V gene TRBV20-1, with 9 positions matching TRBD2. V shed 2 bases, J shed 6 bases, and the junction held 8 bases outside the gene matches. This CDR3 is 14 amino acids long. From germline, CDR1 is DFQATT and CDR2 SNEGSKA (reference sequence). The CDR3 loop is CSARLSAGGGEQYF. The CDR3 DNA is TGCAGTGCTAGACTCTCAGCGGGAGGCGGCGAGCAGTACTTC.

As concerns this clonotype: Likely a read error: the CDR3 ends without its conserved phenylalanine or tryptophan. This chain links TRBV4-3 with TRBJ2-5; TRBD2 matches at 8 bases. The CDR3 totals 18 residues. With 0 bases clipped from V and 0 bases from J, the junction kept 9 bases outside the gene matches. Germline CDR1 and CDR2: LGHNA and YSLEER. This CDR3 reads CASSQDLTGGGHQETQYL. In DNA, the CDR3 is TGCGCCAGCAGCCAAGATCTTACCGGGGGGGGCCACCAAGAGACCCAGTACCTC.

The DNA of the CDR3 is TGTGCCATCCGTCAGCCTAGCGGGAACACCGGGGAGCTGTTTTTT. Its protein product is CAIRQPSGNTGELFF. V and J are TRBV10-3 and TRBJ2-2, with TRBD2 matching over 7 bases. Trimming at V came to 8 bases and at J to 1 base, leaving 7 bases not matched to a gene. Germline V lookup: CDR1 ENHRY, CDR2 SYGVKD. The CDR3 runs to 15 residues.

The chain has TRBV5-1 and TRBJ2-7, with TRBD1 matching 7 bases. Trimming removed 1 base from V and 2 bases from J; junction bases left unmatched: 6. The CDR3 loop spans 15 amino acids. CDR1 and CDR2 from the germline V gene are SGHRS and YFSETQ. In nucleotides, the CDR3 is TGCGCCAGCAGCTTGTTTACAGGGGCAACCTACGAGCAGTACTTC. Translation gives CASSLFTGATYEQYF.

This clonotype has more than one count but fewer than ten. The chain combines TRBV5-6 with TRBJ2-3; TRBD2 matches 9 bases. The CDR3 is 14 residues long. The J segment lost 4 bases and the V segment lost 3 bases, leaving 3 bases of the junction unmatched. The germline V gene has CDR1 SGHDT and CDR2 YYEEEE. CDR3 loop: CASSSAGGADTQYF. CDR3 bases: TGTGCCAGCAGCTCAGCGGGAGGAGCAGATACGCAGTATTTT. Looking up the rest from reference TRBV5-6 and TRBJ2-3 gives the full variable domain: DAGVTQSPTHLIKTRGQQVTLRCSPKSGHDTVSWYQQALGQGPQFIFQYYEEEERQRGNFPDRFSGHQFPNYSSELNVNALLLGDSALYLCASSSAGGADTQYFGPGTRLTVL.

The chain combines TRBV5-1 with TRBJ2-7; D gene ambiguous. This CDR3 is 13 amino acids long. Germline V gene sequence: CDR1 SGHRS, CDR2 YFSETQ. Trimming took off 5 bases at V and 7 bases at J, with 16 bases between the two ends. The CDR3: CASSRDTETEQYF. The CDR3 nucleotides are TGCGCCAGCAGTCGAGACACTGAAACAGAGCAGTACTTC.

CDR3 loop: CASSLGGGPKGQYF. For the CDR3, the DNA is TGTGCCAGCAGCTTAGGCGGGGGCCCCAAGGGGCAGTACTTC. V usage is TRBV7-2 and J usage is TRBJ2-7, with D possibly matching TRBD2 (7 bases). From germline, CDR1 is SGHTA and CDR2 FQGNSA. The V end was cut by 1 base, the J end by 9 bases, with 16 bases between. The CDR3 consists of 14 residues.

This clonotype was seen many times. J is TRBJ2-6 and V is TRBV6-1; perhaps TRBD1 as D (6 bases). CDR1 is MNHNS, CDR2 SASEGT, per germline. The CDR3 is 13 amino acids. V lost 5 bases and J lost 12, with 14 bases in between. The DNA for the CDR3 is TGTGCCAGCAGTAAGACAGGCTGGGGCGTCCTGACTTTC. Its protein is CASSKTGWGVLTF.

The J gene is TRBJ2-1, the V gene TRBV11-1; tentatively, D is TRBD1 (5 bases). The CDR3 extends over 21 amino acids. Germline values: CDR1 SGHAT, CDR2 FQDESV (reference sequence). V was clipped by 2 bases and J by 0 bases, with 26 bases between them. The CDR3 sequence is CASSLTLGLFQQSSSYNEQFF. The CDR3 coding sequence is TGTGCCAGCAGCTTAACCCTGGGGCTATTCCAGCAGAGTAGCTCCTACAATGAGCAGTTCTTC. The variable domain in full, completed from reference TRBV11-1 and TRBJ2-1, reads EAEVAQSPRYKITEKSQAVAFWCDPISGHATLYWYRQILGQGPELLVQFQDESVVDDSQLPKDRFSAERLKGVDSTLKIQPAELGDSAMYLCASSLTLGLFQQSSSYNEQFFGPGTRLTVL.

The V and J genes are TRBV5-1 and TRBJ2-6; 10 nucleotides line up with TRBD1. The CDR3 covers 16 residues. V gave up 4 bases and J gave up 4 bases; unmatched junction bases: 5. Germline V gene data show CDR1 as SGHRS and CDR2 as YFSETQ. The CDR3 nucleotides read TGCGCCAGCAGCCAGACAGGGGGCTTCGGGGCCAACGTCCTGACTTTC. This encodes CASSQTGGFGANVLTF.

The gene calls are TRBV7-2 and TRBJ2-2; 8 nucleotides agree with TRBD2. The germline CDR1 and CDR2 sequences are SGHTA and FQGNSA. CDR3 length: 14 amino acids. Trimming at V came to 5 bases and at J to 6 bases, leaving 5 bases not matched to a gene. The CDR3 region is CASSPGGASGELFF. The CDR3 DNA sequence: TGTGCCAGCAGCCCCGGGGGGGCGTCCGGGGAGCTGTTTTTT.

This chain links TRBV11-2 with TRBJ2-3; 12 bases line up with TRBD1. CDR1 is SGHAT, CDR2 FQNNGV, per germline. This CDR3 region has 15 residues. After removal of 5 bases from V and 6 bases from J, the junction contained 6 bases not matched to a gene. This CDR3 reads CASSPGTGGIDTQYF. The CDR3 DNA reads as TGTGCCAGCAGCCCCGGGACAGGGGGCATTGATACGCAGTATTTT.

This clonotype was detected many times. V and J are TRBV12-3 or TRBV12-4 and TRBJ2-3; 9 positions match TRBD2. Trimming cost V 3 bases and J 4 bases; bases outside gene matches: 5. The CDR3 runs to 15 residues. The CDR3 DNA sequence: TGTGCCAGCAGTTTCGGTTTAGCGGGAGCAGATACGCAGTATTTT. Translation: CASSFGLAGADTQYF.

The chain links TRBV20-1 to TRBJ2-3; no clear D. Trimming stripped 4 bases from V and 5 bases from J, with 4 bases between. This CDR3 has 10 amino acids. CDR1 and CDR2 (germline): DFQATT, SNEGSKA (reference sequence). CDR3 nucleotide sequence: TGCAGTGCTAAGCGAGATACGCAGTATTTT. This codes for CSAKRDTQYF.

This clonotype has a count of ten or more. The chain has TRBV25-1 and TRBJ1-2; D remains unclear. Germline loops: CDR1 MGHDK, CDR2 SYGVNS. This CDR3 is built from 13 residues. V gave up 2 bases and J gave up 2 bases, with 6 bases separating them. CDR3 sequence: CASSEPGNYGYTF. The CDR3 region has the DNA TGTGCCAGCAGTGAACCGGGGAACTATGGCTACACCTTC.

The sample holds a few counts of this clonotype. J is TRBJ2-3 and V is TRBV3-1; no clear D. V lost 5 bases and J lost 3, with 9 bases in between. The CDR3 extends over 13 amino acids. Germline loops: CDR1 LGHDT, CDR2 YNNKEL (reference sequence). The CDR3, as DNA: TGTGCCAGCAGCTCAACATGGACAGATACGCAGTATTTT. It specifies CASSSTWTDTQYF.

The chain has TRBV28 and TRBJ1-5; the D gene is possibly TRBD1 (6 bases). This CDR3 spans 13 amino acids. Trimming stripped 9 bases from V and 6 bases from J, with 15 bases between. Germline assignment: CDR1 MDHEN and CDR2 SYDVKM. In DNA, the CDR3 is TGTGCCAGTATAGAACAGGGATTTCAGCCCCAGCATTTT. It is translated as CASIEQGFQPQHF.

The chain links TRBV4-1 to TRBJ1-3; the D gene is possibly TRBD1 (5 bases). This CDR3 has 15 amino acids. With 6 bases removed from V and 2 bases from J, the gap between germline ends came to 14 bases. In germline, CDR1 is MGHRA, CDR2 YSYEKL. The CDR3 here is CASRPTGGAGNTIYF. The CDR3 DNA reads as TGCGCCAGCAGACCTACCGGAGGGGCTGGAAACACCATATATTTT.

This clonotype was counted ten times or more. This rearrangement joins TRBV20-1 to TRBJ1-2; the match to TRBD1 covers 7 bases. V dropped 5 bases and J dropped 7; count of bases not matched to a gene: 13. Looked up from germline, CDR1 is DFQATT and CDR2 is SNEGSKA (reference sequence). This CDR3 is built from 14 residues. The CDR3 loop is CSARKAGGSFGYTF. The DNA of the CDR3 is TGCAGTGCTCGTAAAGCAGGGGGATCTTTTGGCTACACCTTC.

The chain employs TRBV7-2 and TRBJ2-3; the match to TRBD2 covers 8 bases. Germline CDR1 reads SGHTA; CDR2 reads FQGNSA. The CDR3 contains 17 residues. The V gene end was trimmed by 2 bases and the J gene end by 2 bases; junction bases not matched to a gene: 9. Here the CDR3 reads CASSLRGIAGYTDTQYF. In DNA, the CDR3 is TGTGCCAGCAGCTTACGAGGAATAGCGGGGTACACAGATACGCAGTATTTT.

This clonotype was picked up many times. V and J are TRBV20-1 and TRBJ2-1; D not resolved. The CDR3 totals 12 residues. With 6 bases removed from V and 8 bases from J, the gap between germline ends came to 14 bases. Germline CDR1 reads DFQATT; CDR2 reads SNEGSKA (reference sequence). As DNA, the CDR3 is TGCAGTGCCCTGGCTAACAAACATGAGCAGTTCTTC. Its protein product is CSALANKHEQFF.

This clonotype was observed at least ten times. The chain is built from TRBV4-3 and TRBJ2-7; D might be TRBD1 (6 bases). The CDR3 consists of 16 residues. The V end lost 0 bases, the J end lost 3 bases, and 15 bases lay between the germline ends. Germline CDR1 LGHNA, CDR2 YSLEER. For the CDR3, the DNA is TGCGCCAGCAGCCAAGATCTATGGAAGGGGGTCTACGAGCAGTACTTC. This encodes CASSQDLWKGVYEQYF.

The chain is built from TRBV29-1 and TRBJ2-1, with unresolved D. The length of the CDR3 is 12 residues. Germline CDR1 reads SQVTM; CDR2 reads ANQGSEA. V lost 4 bases to trimming and J lost 3 bases, with 7 bases between them. DNA of the CDR3: TGCAGCGTTGTAGTGAACTACAATGAGCAGTTCTTC. It codes for CSVVVNYNEQFF.